The next 27 T cell receptor beta chains were all read from a single sample in a study of T cell changes during pregnancy in multiple sclerosis. The repertoire was sequenced with immunoSEQ multiplex PCR; TCRdb's copy has only in-frame clones and lacks some. The sample includes 100,000 or so clones, 85% to 95% of them seen just once. This specimen consisted of peripheral blood, obtained in the first trimester of pregnancy. These receptors all come from a female donor with multiple sclerosis, enrolled in a pregnancy study.

V usage is TRBV6-5 and J usage is TRBJ1-2, with a weak D call TRBD1 (6 bases). Per germline, CDR1 MNHEY and CDR2 SVGAGI. Trimming left V 0 bases short and J 5 bases short, with 10 bases between. The CDR3 is 14 amino acids. Here the CDR3 reads CASSYSTGKYGYTF. CDR3 DNA sequence: TGTGCCAGCAGTTACTCGACAGGAAAGTATGGCTACACCTTC.

V gene TRBV5-4 combines with J gene TRBJ2-1; 9 bases agree with TRBD2. This CDR3 is 16 amino acids long. In germline, CDR1 is SGHNT, CDR2 YYREEE (reference sequence). Germline trimming cut 5 bases from V and 7 bases from J; bases unmatched to any gene: 13. CDR3 amino acids: CASSSQETSGPNEQFF. The CDR3 bases are TGTGCCAGCAGTTCCCAGGAGACTAGCGGCCCTAATGAGCAGTTCTTC.

This chain links TRBV19 with TRBJ1-5; D might be TRBD1 (6 bases). This CDR3 is 15 amino acids long. Germline V gene sequence: CDR1 LNHDA, CDR2 SQIVND (reference sequence). V lost 3 bases, J lost 1 base, and 10 bases lay in between. The CDR3 is CASSMVGASNQPQHF. CDR3 DNA sequence: TGTGCCAGTAGTATGGTGGGGGCAAGCAATCAGCCCCAGCATTTT.

This chain links TRBV6-5 with TRBJ1-3; 7 bases match TRBD1. V shed 2 bases, J shed 4 bases, and the junction held 8 bases outside the gene matches. CDR1 and CDR2 (germline): MNHEY, SVGAGI. The CDR3 contains 16 residues. CDR3 nucleotides: TGTGCCAGCAGTTACATGTCCGGGACAGTAGGAAACACCATATATTTT. Translating gives CASSYMSGTVGNTIYF.

V gene TRBV6-5 combines with J gene TRBJ2-7; D perhaps matches TRBD2 (7 bases). Germline V lookup: CDR1 MNHEY, CDR2 SVGAGI. With 5 bases removed from V and 2 bases from J, the gap between germline ends came to 13 bases. The CDR3 has 14 amino acids. DNA of the CDR3: TGTGCCAGCAGTCACGGAGGGGGGGCCTACGAGCAGTACTTC. Translated, it gives CASSHGGGAYEQYF.

Written as DNA, the CDR3 is TGTGCCAGCAGTGAAGGGACAGTGGGTGAAAAACTGTTTTTT. Amino acids: CASSEGTVGEKLFF. This chain links TRBV6-1 with TRBJ1-4; D might be TRBD1 (6 bases). The V end lost 1 base, the J end lost 7 bases, and 10 bases lay between the germline ends. CDR1 is MNHNS, CDR2 SASEGT, per germline. This CDR3 spans 14 amino acids.

The chain employs TRBV18 and TRBJ1-1; 9 bases align to TRBD1. Germline V gene sequence: CDR1 KGHSH, CDR2 LQKENI. Germline trimming cut 3 bases from V and 4 bases from J; bases unmatched to any gene: 3. This CDR3 region has 14 residues. This chain's CDR3 is CASSPTGGSTEAFF. Here the CDR3 DNA reads TGTGCCAGCTCACCGACAGGGGGGAGCACTGAAGCTTTCTTT.

The rearrangement uses TRBV6-5 and TRBJ1-1; 7 positions agree with TRBD1. CDR3 length equals 13 residues. The junction had 8 bases not matched to a gene; V was cut back by 6 bases and J by 7 bases. The V gene's germline CDR1 is MNHEY and CDR2 SVGAGI. CDR3 loop: CASSPGGTIEAFF. In nucleotides, the CDR3 is TGTGCCAGCAGCCCAGGGGGAACTATTGAAGCTTTCTTT.

The chain uses TRBV27 and TRBJ2-2; 8 positions match TRBD2. Germline V gene sequence: CDR1 MNHEY, CDR2 SMNVEV (reference sequence). Trimming at V came to 5 bases and at J to 1 base, leaving 6 bases not matched to a gene. The CDR3 loop spans 16 amino acids. CDR3 loop: CASSILGGVNTGELFF. DNA for the CDR3: TGTGCCAGCAGTATACTCGGGGGGGTGAACACCGGGGAGCTGTTTTTT.

The rearrangement joins TRBV6-6 to TRBJ2-1; D may be TRBD1 (6 bases). The CDR3 runs 13 residues. Germline CDR1 is MNHNY and CDR2 is SVGAGI (reference sequence). V dropped 4 bases and J dropped 5 bases, with 9 bases sitting between them. CDR3 sequence: CASSSTGNNEQFF. The CDR3 DNA follows: TGTGCCAGCAGTTCGACAGGAAACAATGAGCAGTTCTTC.

The V and J genes are TRBV6-6 and TRBJ2-1, with a weak D call TRBD1 (5 bases). V lost 5 bases to trimming and J lost 9 bases, with 14 bases between them. This CDR3 contains 13 residues. Germline CDR1 MNHNY, CDR2 SVGAGI (reference sequence). CDR3 in DNA: TGTGCCAGCAGTATATCAGGGTCGCTTGAGCAGTTCTTC. Protein sequence: CASSISGSLEQFF.

The V gene is TRBV7-6, the J gene TRBJ2-6; perhaps TRBD2 as D (6 bases). The CDR3 sequence is 15 residues long. The ends were cut back, 1 base at V and 4 bases at J, with 8 bases in the middle. Germline V gene data show CDR1 as SGHVS and CDR2 as FNYEAQ. The CDR3 DNA reads as TGTGCCAGCAGCTTAGTACTAGCCGGGGCCAACGTCCTGACTTTC. This translates into CASSLVLAGANVLTF.

V is TRBV29-1 and J is TRBJ1-5; no definite D call. V lost 4 bases and J lost 3, with 10 bases in between. The germline V gene encodes CDR1 SQVTM and CDR2 ANQGSEA. CDR3 size: 13 residues. CDR3 sequence (DNA): TGCAGCGTTGTAGTGCGGGACAATCAGCCCCAGCATTTT. This gives the protein CSVVVRDNQPQHF.

The V call is TRBV5-6, the J call TRBJ1-3; D is unclear. The V gene lost 0 bases and the J gene lost 0 bases, with 7 bases spanning the gap. Germline CDR1 SGHDT, CDR2 YYEEEE. The length of the CDR3 is 15 residues. The CDR3 coding sequence is TGTGCCAGCAGCTTGGGCGGGAACTCTGGAAACACCATATATTTT. This sequence encodes CASSLGGNSGNTIYF.

This sequence joins TRBV19 and TRBJ1-5; no firm D call. Trimming left V 4 bases short and J 3 bases short, with 7 bases between. The CDR3 totals 13 residues. Germline CDR1 reads LNHDA; CDR2 reads SQIVND (reference sequence). CDR3 nucleotide sequence: TGTGCCAGTAGTAGTGAACTCAATCAGCCCCAGCATTTT. Translation: CASSSELNQPQHF.

The chain joins TRBV19 to TRBJ2-2; weak D call: TRBD1 (6 bases). CDR3 length equals 15 residues. V lost 1 base to trimming and J lost 8 bases, with 14 bases between them. Germline V lookup: CDR1 LNHDA, CDR2 SQIVND (reference sequence). This CDR3 reads CASSIAGQGRGELFF. The DNA of the CDR3 is TGTGCCAGTAGTATAGCTGGGCAGGGGAGAGGGGAGCTGTTTTTT. The variable domain in full, completed from reference TRBV19 and TRBJ2-2, reads DGGITQSPKYLFRKEGQNVTLSCEQNLNHDAMYWYRQDPGQGLRLIYYSQIVNDFQKGDIAEGYSVSREKKESFPLTVTSAQKNPTAFYLCASSIAGQGRGELFFGEGSRLTVL.

The chain uses TRBV18 and TRBJ1-6, with 9 bases matching TRBD1. Germline V gene lookup returns CDR1 KGHSH and CDR2 LQKENI. This CDR3 has 13 amino acids. Losses at the gene ends were 8 bases for V and 7 bases for J; bases not matched to a gene: 3. The CDR3 region is CASATGGNSPLHF. The CDR3 DNA is TGTGCCAGCGCCACAGGGGGCAATTCACCCCTCCACTTT. Full variable domain (missing parts from reference TRBV18 and TRBJ1-6): NAGVMQNPRHLVRRRGQEARLRCSPMKGHSHVYWYRQLPEEGLKFMVYLQKENIIDESGMPKERFSAEFPKEGPSILRIQQVVRGDSAAYFCASATGGNSPLHFGNGTRLTVT.

A note on this clone: Relative to the germline gene, one junction end is altered; a read error may explain this. CDR3 sequence: CASSPYTSGETQYF. CDR3 in DNA: TGTGCTAGCAGCCCCTACACTAGCGGAGAGACCCAGTACTTC. The chain is built from TRBV7-7 and TRBJ2-5; 8 nucleotides agree with TRBD2. The CDR3 extends over 14 amino acids. Germline lookup yields CDR1 SSHAT and CDR2 FNYEAQ (reference sequence).

In this sample, this clone turned up once. The CDR3 protein is CASTRPGGINTGELFF. The CDR3 DNA reads TGTGCCAGTACTAGGCCGGGGGGAATAAACACCGGGGAGCTGTTTTTT. The chain carries TRBV2 and TRBJ2-2, with TRBD2 matching 7 bases. J was trimmed by 2 bases and V by 9 bases; bases with no gene match: 12. Per germline, CDR1 SNHLY and CDR2 FYNNEI. The CDR3 extends over 16 amino acids.

V and J are TRBV5-6 and TRBJ1-5; 8 positions match TRBD1. This CDR3 is built from 14 residues. Germline assignment: CDR1 SGHDT and CDR2 YYEEEE. V gave up 4 bases and J gave up 9 bases; unmatched junction bases: 9. This CDR3 is CASSGGQVAAPQHF. Here the CDR3 DNA reads TGTGCCAGCAGCGGGGGACAGGTTGCGGCGCCCCAGCATTTT.

The chain carries TRBV29-1 and TRBJ2-1; 9 bases match TRBD2. Germline loops: CDR1 SQVTM, CDR2 ANQGSEA. V lost 5 bases and J lost 9; bases outside the gene matches: 14. The CDR3 is made up of 15 amino acids. The CDR3 sequence: CSVLTRAGGVGEQFF. The CDR3 DNA follows: TGCAGCGTTCTTACGCGGGCGGGGGGGGTAGGTGAGCAGTTCTTC.

This chain uses TRBV4-1 with TRBJ2-7; 12 nucleotides align to TRBD2. Germline lookup yields CDR1 MGHRA and CDR2 YSYEKL. The V and J ends lost 3 bases and 4 bases, in that order; junction bases with no gene match: 19. This CDR3 comprises 20 residues. CDR3 in amino acids: CASSHDLGLTSGGRNYEQYF. The CDR3 DNA reads as TGCGCCAGCAGCCACGATCTCGGGTTGACTAGCGGGGGCAGGAATTACGAGCAGTACTTC.

The J gene is TRBJ1-1, the V gene TRBV7-6; TRBD1 matches at 9 bases. CDR3 size: 12 residues. The V gene's germline CDR1 is SGHVS and CDR2 FNYEAQ. The V gene end was trimmed by 8 bases and the J gene end by 5 bases; junction bases not matched to a gene: 3. The CDR3 loop is CASGTGRTEAFF. CDR3 coding DNA: TGTGCCAGCGGGACAGGGCGGACTGAAGCTTTCTTT.

The gene calls are TRBV4-1 and TRBJ2-5; D remains ambiguous. Trimming cost V 1 base and J 4 bases, with 10 bases left between them. The germline CDR1 and CDR2 sequences are MGHRA and YSYEKL. The CDR3 sequence is 14 residues long. The CDR3 DNA sequence: TGCGCCAGCAGCCAAGGGCTAAGCGCAGAGACCCAGTACTTC. This sequence encodes CASSQGLSAETQYF.

The CDR3 DNA reads TGTGCCGCCTCCTCTCAGGCCCCCACGCGCAATGAGCAGTTCTTC. This gives the protein CAASSQAPTRNEQFF. The chain couples TRBV7-9 to TRBJ2-1; D is undetermined. The V end lost 11 bases, the J end lost 6 bases, and 23 bases lay between the germline ends. Germline V gives CDR1 SEHNR, CDR2 FQNEAQ (reference sequence). The CDR3 consists of 15 residues.

The V call is TRBV6-5, the J call TRBJ2-1; TRBD2 matches 9 bases. Germline assignment: CDR1 MNHEY and CDR2 SVGAGI. After removal of 8 bases from V and 6 bases from J, the junction contained 11 bases not matched to a gene. The length of the CDR3 is 15 residues. The CDR3 sequence: CASHRVGSGGNEQFF. CDR3 bases: TGTGCCAGCCACCGGGTTGGTAGCGGGGGCAATGAGCAGTTCTTC.

This rearrangement joins TRBV5-1 to TRBJ2-5, with TRBD2 matching 9 bases. Germline V gene data show CDR1 as SGHRS and CDR2 as YFSETQ. The CDR3 runs to 15 residues. V dropped 4 bases and J dropped 4; count of bases not matched to a gene: 8. CDR3 DNA sequence: TGCGCCAGCAGCCGTCAGCGGGGGGTGGGAGAGACCCAGTACTTC. This sequence encodes CASSRQRGVGETQYF.